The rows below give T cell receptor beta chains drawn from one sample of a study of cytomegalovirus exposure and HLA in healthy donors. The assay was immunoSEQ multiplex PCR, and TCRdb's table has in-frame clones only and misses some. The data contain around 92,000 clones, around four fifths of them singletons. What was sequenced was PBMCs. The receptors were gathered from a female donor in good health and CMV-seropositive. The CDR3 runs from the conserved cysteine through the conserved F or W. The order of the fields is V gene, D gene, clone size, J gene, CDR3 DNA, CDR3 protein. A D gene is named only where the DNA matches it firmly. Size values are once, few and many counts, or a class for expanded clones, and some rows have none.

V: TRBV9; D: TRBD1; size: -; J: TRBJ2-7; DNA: TGTGCCAGCAGCTCCCGGGACAGGGTAGGGAGCGACGAGCAGTACTTC; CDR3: CASSSRDRVGSDEQYF
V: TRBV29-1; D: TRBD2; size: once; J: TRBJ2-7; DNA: TGCAGCGTTAGCGGGGGTGCGTACGAGCAGTACTTC; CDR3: CSVSGGAYEQYF
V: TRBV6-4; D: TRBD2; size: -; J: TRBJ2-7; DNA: TGTGCCAGTTGGGGAACTAGCGGGAGATCTAGCTCCTACGAGCAGTACTTC; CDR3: CASWGTSGRSSSYEQYF
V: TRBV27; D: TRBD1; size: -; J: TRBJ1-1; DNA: TGTGCCAGCAGCATCCAGGGGGCGCGGACTGAAGCTTTCTTT; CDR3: CASSIQGARTEAFF
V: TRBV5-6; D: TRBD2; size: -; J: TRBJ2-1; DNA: TGTGCCAGCACCCACCTGGTGGCTAGCGGCTACAATGAGCAGTTCTTC; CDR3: CASTHLVASGYNEQFF
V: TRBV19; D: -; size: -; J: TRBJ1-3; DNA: TGTGCCAGTAGTAACAGACCTGGAAACACCATATATTTT; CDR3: CASSNRPGNTIYF
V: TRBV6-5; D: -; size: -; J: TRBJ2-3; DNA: TGTGCCAGCACAGAGGTTTTCGGGAAAAGGGATACGCAGTATTTT; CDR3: CASTEVFGKRDTQYF
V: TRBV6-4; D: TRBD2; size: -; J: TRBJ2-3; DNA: TGTGCCAGCAGTGCAGCGGGACTAGCTCTAGATACGCAGTATTTT; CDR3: CASSAAGLALDTQYF
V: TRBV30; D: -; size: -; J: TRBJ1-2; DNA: TGTGCCTGGGGAGTCGGTCCCAATGGCTACACCTTC; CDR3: CAWGVGPNGYTF
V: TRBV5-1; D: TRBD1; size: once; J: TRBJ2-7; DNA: TGCGCCAGCAGCTTGGGACAGGGGTCCTACGAGCAGTACTTC; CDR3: CASSLGQGSYEQYF